This TCR beta chain was found in a study of Ad26.COV2.S vaccination and SARS-CoV-2 variants. Treatment given: over 15 received Ad26.COV2.S at low or high dose, single or two shots; several received placebo; per-sample allocation not given. Specimen acquisition occurred on day 63 following the initial vaccine or placebo injection. Note on this clone: The same CDR3 is also encoded by other DNA sequences in this sample.

Clones were sequenced by immunoSEQ multiplex PCR, and TCRdb holds only the in-frame ones, with some missing. The table lists almost 400,000 clones, about 89% of them singletons. Sequencing used peripheral blood, obtained in a trial of Ad26.COV2.S vaccine versus placebo. The sequence came from a person aged 18-65 years who received the Ad26.COV2.S COVID-19 vaccine or a placebo.

The CDR3 bases are TGCGCCAGCAGCTTGGGATCAGGAGAGACCCAGTACTTC. Its protein product is CASSLGSGETQYF. V and J are TRBV5-1 and TRBJ2-5; D unresolved. Germline V gene data show CDR1 as SGHRS and CDR2 as YFSETQ. Trimming took off 0 bases at V and 4 bases at J, with 7 bases between the two ends. The CDR3 covers 13 residues.